This T cell receptor (beta chain) was sequenced in a study of T cells in Graves' hyperthyroidism and ophthalmopathy. Turning to the study itself: Peripheral blood was secured at the point of initial diagnosis, before any treatment.

Amplification of TCR beta CDR3 regions was performed using RNA transcripts as template. HTBI primers were employed in a first-round RT-PCR of the TCR CDR3. TCRdb reprocessed the multiplex PCR reads via MiXCR and lists one record per CDR3 protein. This sample carries hundreds of thousands of distinct CDR3 sequences, roughly 16% of them seen once, and the ten largest clones take around 3.9%. The CDR3 is 12 amino acids. V gave up 3 bases and J gave up 6 bases, with 9 bases separating them. Graves' hyperthyroidism was deemed stable absent ophthalmopathy progression within 18 months. PBMCs were sourced from approximately 10 ml fresh peripheral blood. This clonotype was observed at least ten times.

The TCR comes from a young woman with Graves' hyperthyroidism. The chain employs TRBV12-3 or TRBV12-4 and TRBJ2-7; weak D call: TRBD2 (6 bases). The sample consisted of blood. The CDR3 region is CASSFGSLEQYF. The CDR3 coding sequence is TGTGCCAGCAGTTTCGGGAGTCTCGAGCAGTACTTC.